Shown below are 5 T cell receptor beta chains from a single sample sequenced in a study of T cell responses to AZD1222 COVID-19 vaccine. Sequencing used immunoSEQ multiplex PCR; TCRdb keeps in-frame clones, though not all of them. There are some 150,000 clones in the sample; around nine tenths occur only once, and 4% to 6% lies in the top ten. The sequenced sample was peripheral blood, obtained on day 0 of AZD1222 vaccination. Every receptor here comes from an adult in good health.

The CDR3 loop reads CASSPGRRGTEAFF. CDR3 in DNA: TGTGCCAGCAGCCCGGGGAGGAGGGGCACTGAAGCTTTCTTT. The chain has TRBV7-9 and TRBJ1-1; D perhaps matches TRBD1 (5 bases). The CDR3 sequence is 14 residues long. Germline lookup yields CDR1 SEHNR and CDR2 FQNEAQ (reference sequence). V lost 5 bases and J lost 4, with 14 bases in between. Combining the CDR3 with reference TRBV7-9 and TRBJ1-1 gives the whole variable domain DTGVSQNPRHKITKRGQNVTFRCDPISEHNRLYWYRQTLGQGPEFLTYFQNEAQLEKSRLLSDRFSAERPKGSFSTLEIQRTEQGDSAMYLCASSPGRRGTEAFFGQGTRLTVV.

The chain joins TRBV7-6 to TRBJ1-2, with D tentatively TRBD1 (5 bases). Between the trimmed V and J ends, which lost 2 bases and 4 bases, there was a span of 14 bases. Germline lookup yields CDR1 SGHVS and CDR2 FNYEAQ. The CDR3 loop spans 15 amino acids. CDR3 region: CASSLTQGGIYGYTF. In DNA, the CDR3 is TGTGCCAGCAGCTTAACTCAGGGAGGTATCTATGGCTACACCTTC.

The CDR3 bases are TGTGCCAGCAGTTTAGATCTTCGGGGCGGCTACACCTTC. It encodes CASSLDLRGGYTF. V gene TRBV12-3 or TRBV12-4 combines with J gene TRBJ1-2; tentative D call: TRBD1 (5 bases). V lost 1 base and J lost 8, with 11 bases in between. This CDR3 has 13 residues.

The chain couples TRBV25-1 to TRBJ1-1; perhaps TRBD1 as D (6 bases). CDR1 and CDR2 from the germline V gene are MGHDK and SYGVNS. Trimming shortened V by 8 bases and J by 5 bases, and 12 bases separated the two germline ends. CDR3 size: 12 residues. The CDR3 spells CASVRGGTEAFF. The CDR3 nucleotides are TGTGCCAGCGTCAGGGGTGGGACTGAAGCTTTCTTT.

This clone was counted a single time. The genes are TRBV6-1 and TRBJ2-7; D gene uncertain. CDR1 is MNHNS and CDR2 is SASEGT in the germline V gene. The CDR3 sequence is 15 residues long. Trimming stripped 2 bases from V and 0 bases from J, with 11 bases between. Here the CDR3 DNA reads TGTGCCAGCAGTGAATTACACTTCACCTCCTACGAGCAGTACTTC. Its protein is CASSELHFTSYEQYF.